This T cell receptor (beta chain) was identified during a study of shared clonotypes between healthy human individuals. Germline-derived CDR1 and CDR2 are SGHKS and YYEKEE (reference sequence). The CDR3 runs to 16 residues. With 4 bases clipped from V and 0 bases from J, the junction kept 6 bases outside the gene matches. Libraries were prepared by immunoSEQ multiplex PCR; TCRdb keeps only in-frame clonotypes and omits some of them. The data contain some 2.1 million clones, 85% to 95% of them seen just once; the ten biggest clones take up approximately 0.13%. Input material: naive CD4+ T cells sorted from blood. Sample subset: CD45RA+ positively selected. The source is a man younger than 30 in good health. This chain uses TRBV5-5 with TRBJ1-5; 8 bases are a match to TRBD1. CDR3 in DNA: TGTGCCAGCAGCAGACTACAGGGGGGTAGCAATCAGCCCCAGCATTTT. Encoded protein: CASSRLQGGSNQPQHF. Drawing the rest from reference TRBV5-5 and TRBJ1-5, the complete variable domain is DAGVTQSPTHLIKTRGQQVTLRCSPISGHKSVSWYQQVLGQGPQFIFQYYEKEERGRGNFPDRFSARQFPNYSSELNVNALLLGDSALYLCASSRLQGGSNQPQHFGDGTRLSIL.